This TCR beta chain was obtained from a study of blood T cell repertoires in COVID-19. Study-wide context: Samples came from the United States, Italy and Spain, spanning acute and convalescent COVID-19. The analysed material was cDNA or gDNA that came from T cells, B-cell-depleted T cells, or PBMCs.

Original processing notes: It was from reference gene primer amplification that nucleated cell counts were estimated. Here immunoSEQ multiplex PCR was the method, and the copy in TCRdb shows in-frame clones only, minus some. V and J calls and clone size are copied from that table; D and trimming were computed from the DNA. The sample lists a few hundred thousand clones; about nine tenths were seen once. Per germline, CDR1 SGHRS and CDR2 YFSETQ. The CDR3 is 16 amino acids. Trimming took 3 bases from V and 5 from J; bases not matched to a gene: 4. The table lists this clone with a count of one. V usage is TRBV5-1 and J usage is TRBJ2-3; 15 bases map to TRBD2. Source material: peripheral blood. This TCR derives from a man aged 45-60 years with acute or convalescent COVID-19. The CDR3 is CASSSPGLAGGDTQYF. As DNA, the CDR3 is TGCGCCAGCAGCTCCCCGGGACTAGCGGGGGGAGATACGCAGTATTTT.